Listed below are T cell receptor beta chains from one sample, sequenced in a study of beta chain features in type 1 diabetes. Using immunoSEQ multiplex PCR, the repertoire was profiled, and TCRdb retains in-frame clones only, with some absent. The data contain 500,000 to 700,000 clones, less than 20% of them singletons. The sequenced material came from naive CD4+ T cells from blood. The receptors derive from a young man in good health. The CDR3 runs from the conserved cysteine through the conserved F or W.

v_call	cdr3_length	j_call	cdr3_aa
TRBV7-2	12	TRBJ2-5	CASSGFRETQYF
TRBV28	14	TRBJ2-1	CAHRTSGARNEQFF
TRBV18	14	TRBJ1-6	CASSPRTVNSPLHF
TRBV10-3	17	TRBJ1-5	CAISESKVGNSNQPQHF
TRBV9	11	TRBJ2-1	CASRGDGEQFF
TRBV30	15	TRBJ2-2	CAWVTPGARTGELFF
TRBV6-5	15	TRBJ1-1	CASSPRDRTNTEAFF
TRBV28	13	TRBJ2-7	CASRDRGSYEQYF
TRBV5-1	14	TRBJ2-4	CASSEERGRNIQYF
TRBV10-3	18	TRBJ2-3	CAISPTRDLTSSTDTQYF
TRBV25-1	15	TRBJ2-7	CASSELGQLSHEQYF
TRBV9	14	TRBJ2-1	CASSAPGLDNEQFF
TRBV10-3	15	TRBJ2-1	CAISKLAGEGNEQFF
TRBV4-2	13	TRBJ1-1	CASSPRVSTEAFF
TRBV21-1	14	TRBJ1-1	CASSHPGQRLEAFF
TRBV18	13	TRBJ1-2	CASSPMGGDGYTF
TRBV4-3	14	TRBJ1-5	CASSQEEGPQPQHF
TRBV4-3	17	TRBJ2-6	CASSQDRGLAGANVLTF